This TCR beta chain was captured in a study of blood T cell repertoires in COVID-19. Original data processing: Estimates of nucleated cell counts were drawn from the amplification of reference gene primers. Generated by immunoSEQ multiplex PCR, the TCRdb table keeps only in-frame clones and is missing some. V, J and clone size reflect that table, while D and trimming were determined from the DNA. The profile covers around 100,000 clones, with approximately 78% appearing a single time and 6.5% to 10% taken by the ten largest. CDR3 length: 14 amino acids. V dropped 6 bases and J dropped 1 base, with 12 bases sitting between them. Germline V gives CDR1 SGHVS, CDR2 FQNEAQ.

The source of this sequence is a man in his sixties or seventies with acute or convalescent COVID-19. This chain uses TRBV7-8 with TRBJ1-1; D possibly corresponds to TRBD1 (5 bases). Sequencing was carried out using peripheral blood. The CDR3 DNA follows: TGTGCCAGCAGAGAAGGGGTACGGAACACTGAAGCTTTCTTT. Its translation: CASREGVRNTEAFF.